These 5 T cell receptor beta chains were all obtained from the same sample, sequenced in a study of shared clonotypes between healthy human individuals. Sequencing was performed with immunoSEQ multiplex PCR; in TCRdb, only in-frame clones are kept and a portion is missing. The table has just over 2,000,000 clones, 90% to 95% seen once; the top ten hold 0.1% to 0.15%. The sample consisted of naive CD4+ T cells sorted from blood. Subset in this sample: CD45RA+ positively selected. The origin of the receptors is a man in his late teens or twenties in good health.

This chain joins TRBV13 and TRBJ2-3; 9 bases agree with TRBD2. The CDR3 extends over 18 amino acids. CDR1 is PRHDT, CDR2 FYEKMQ, per germline (reference sequence). Unmatched junction bases numbered 19, after V lost 5 bases and J lost 7 bases. The CDR3, as DNA: TGTGCCAGCAGCCCCGGCCGCGGGGGGGTGGGCACCCAAAATACGCAGTATTTT. Translation gives CASSPGRGGVGTQNTQYF.

This clone was found once. The chain links TRBV5-1 to TRBJ2-1; TRBD1 agrees at 9 bases. The J segment lost 6 bases and the V segment lost 6 bases, leaving 7 bases of the junction unmatched. The CDR3 runs 14 residues. Germline V lookup: CDR1 SGHRS, CDR2 YFSETQ. In DNA, the CDR3 is TGCGCCAGCACCTACGGACAGGGGAGCAATGAGCAGTTCTTC. It encodes CASTYGQGSNEQFF. Filled out from reference TRBV5-1 and TRBJ2-1, the complete variable domain reads KAGVTQTPRYLIKTRGQQVTLSCSPISGHRSVSWYQQTPGQGLQFLFEYFSETQRNKGNFPGRFSGRQFSNSRSEMNVSTLELGDSALYLCASTYGQGSNEQFFGPGTRLTVL.

This chain links TRBV5-6 with TRBJ1-1, with a possible D match to TRBD1 (5 bases). Trimming stripped 5 bases from V and 4 bases from J, with 9 bases between. CDR3 length equals 12 residues. CDR1 is SGHDT, CDR2 YYEEEE, per germline. CDR3 region: CASSGGTTEAFF. In nucleotides, the CDR3 is TGTGCCAGCAGTGGGGGGACCACTGAAGCTTTCTTT.

This clone has a single count. Other nucleotide sequences from this sample produce the same CDR3. The rearrangement links TRBV6-5 to TRBJ1-6; weak D call: TRBD1 (5 bases). The germline V gene has CDR1 MNHEY and CDR2 SVGAGI. The V gene lost 0 bases and the J gene lost 7 bases, with 13 bases spanning the gap. The CDR3 is 16 amino acids. The CDR3 protein is CASSYSRGLGNSPLHF. In DNA, the CDR3 is TGTGCCAGCAGTTACTCGAGGGGATTAGGGAATTCACCCCTCCACTTT.

The J gene is TRBJ2-5, the V gene TRBV25-1; TRBD2 is a possible D gene (5 bases). CDR3 length: 14 amino acids. Per the germline V gene, CDR1 is MGHDK and CDR2 is SYGVNS. V lost 3 bases to trimming and J lost 1 base, with 9 bases between them. The CDR3 nucleotides are TGTGCCAGCAGTGATCCGGGAACCCAAGAGACCCAGTACTTC. Protein product: CASSDPGTQETQYF. Full variable domain (missing parts from reference TRBV25-1 and TRBJ2-5): EADIYQTPRYLVIGTGKKITLECSQTMGHDKMYWYQQDPGMELHLIHYSYGVNSTEKGDLSSESTVSRIRTEHFPLTLESARPSHTSQYLCASSDPGTQETQYFGPGTRLLVL.